The TCR beta chain described here comes from a study of radiotherapy plus CTLA-4 blockade in lung cancer. Study-level information: Patients showed objective responses in about a sixth of cases, and disease control was achieved by over 25%. Study results and limitations: Dynamics of early blood T cell clones, together with interferon-beta, were reportedly the best predictors of response.

Regarding this clone: Its antigen is as yet unknown.

Using immunoSEQ multiplex PCR, the repertoire was profiled, and TCRdb retains in-frame clones only, with some absent. The sample contains about 40,000 clones, 75% to 85% of which appear only once. V was pared by 3 bases and J by 2 bases, with 3 bases of the junction left unmatched. Germline lookup yields CDR1 SGHRS and CDR2 YFSETQ. The CDR3 is made up of 15 amino acids. This sample comprised peripheral blood, obtained from a patient treated with radiotherapy plus ipilimumab. This TCR was recovered from a human donor with non-small cell lung cancer that progressed on radiotherapy plus ipilimumab. This chain connects TRBV5-1 to TRBJ2-2; 8 bases line up with TRBD1. DNA for the CDR3: TGCGCCAGCAGCTACGGGACAGGCAACACCGGGGAGCTGTTTTTT. It is translated as CASSYGTGNTGELFF.